One sample yielded the 5 T cell receptor beta chains listed below, sequenced in a study of cytomegalovirus exposure and HLA in healthy donors. The PCR ran on 60 Vbeta and 13 Jbeta primers. Some clones are missing from TCRdb's copy, which holds only in-frame ones; the method was immunoSEQ multiplex PCR. The sample carries about 150,000 clones, 65% to 80% recorded once. The source material was PBMCs. These receptors were obtained from a male donor in good health and CMV-seronegative.

A single count supports this clone. Here the CDR3 DNA reads TGCAGCGAATTAGCGGGGTCGCAGACCCAGTACTTC. Translated: CSELAGSQTQYF. The V call is TRBV29-1, the J call TRBJ2-5; 8 nucleotides align to TRBD2. V shed 7 bases, J shed 6 bases, and the junction held 7 bases outside the gene matches. Germline lookup yields CDR1 SQVTM and CDR2 ANQGSEA. The CDR3 has 12 residues.

The rearrangement joins TRBV4-2 to TRBJ1-1; D might be TRBD1 (6 bases). V dropped 6 bases and J dropped 4 bases, with 12 bases sitting between them. CDR3 length equals 13 residues. Germline V gene sequence: CDR1 LGHNA, CDR2 YNFKEQ. The CDR3 DNA follows: TGTGCCAGCAGACAGGCGGGGGCCACTGAAGCTTTCTTT. It specifies CASRQAGATEAFF.

Concerning this clone: The identical CDR3 is also encoded by other nucleotide sequences in the sample. The chain has TRBV18 and TRBJ2-7; the match to TRBD1 covers 9 bases. Germline CDR1 is KGHSH and CDR2 is LQKENI. Trimming removed 3 bases from V and 3 bases from J; junction bases left unmatched: 6. This CDR3 comprises 15 residues. In DNA form, the CDR3 reads TGTGCCAGCTCACCTCCGGGACAGGGTTACTACGAGCAGTACTTC. This gives the protein CASSPPGQGYYEQYF.

This clone was detected only a few times. The chain carries TRBV5-8 and TRBJ2-7, with 13 bases lining up with TRBD2. There are 14 residues in the CDR3. The J segment lost 7 bases and the V segment lost 0 bases, leaving 1 base of the junction unmatched. CDR1 and CDR2 from the germline V gene are SGHTS and YDEGEE. This CDR3 reads CASSLGLAGGEQYF. The CDR3 DNA follows: TGTGCCAGCAGCTTGGGACTAGCGGGGGGTGAGCAGTACTTC.

This chain connects TRBV4-2 to TRBJ1-5, with 8 bases matching TRBD1. Germline assignment: CDR1 LGHNA and CDR2 YNFKEQ. There are 15 residues in the CDR3. The V and J ends lost 3 bases and 3 bases, in that order; junction bases with no gene match: 4. This chain's CDR3 is CASSQGTGYNQPQHF. The CDR3 DNA sequence: TGTGCCAGCAGCCAGGGGACAGGTTACAATCAGCCCCAGCATTTT.